This passage covers 20 T cell receptor beta chains from one sample sequenced in a study of T cell clonality in common variable immunodeficiency. Produced via immunoSEQ multiplex PCR; TCRdb's table is partial and in-frame only. The sample holds approximately 30,000 clones, and no clone turns up only once. Sequences were obtained from peripheral blood mononuclear cells. These receptors were taken from a person aged 18 to 75 in good health.

There are many counts of this clone. The CDR3 bases that were read are TGTGCCAGTAGTCAACCAACCGGGACAGGGGACACCGGGGAG. It translates to CASSQPTGTGDTGE. In full, the CDR3 is CASSQPTGTGDTGELFF. The chain links TRBV19 to TRBJ2-2; 10 bases fit TRBD1. The DNA ends 3 residues before the CDR3 does, and the rest of the CDR3 is filled in from the germline J gene. The V gene end was trimmed by 5 bases and the J gene end by 3 bases; junction bases not matched to a gene: 9. Germline CDR1 is LNHDA and CDR2 is SQIVND (reference sequence). The CDR3 is 17 amino acids.

The sample holds many counts of this clone. The sequenced fragment ends 3 residues before the CDR3 boundary, so the rest is inferred from the germline J gene. The chain combines TRBV30 with TRBJ2-3, with a weak D call TRBD2 (6 bases). V lost 2 bases, J lost 5 bases, and 14 bases lay in between. Germline-derived CDR1 and CDR2 are GTSNPN and SVGIG (reference sequence). The CDR3 length is 14 residues. The CDR3 loop is CAWSSSGSVDTQYF. The CDR3 bases that were read are TGTGCCTGGAGTTCGAGCGGGTCCGTAGATACG. Filled out from reference TRBV30 and TRBJ2-3, the complete variable domain reads SQTIHQWPATLVQPVGSPLSLECTVEGTSNPNLYWYRQAAGRGLQLLFYSVGIGQISSEVPQNLSASRPQDRQFILSSKKLLLSDSGFYLCAWSSSGSVDTQYFGPGTRLTVL.

This clone was seen many times. The read is 3 residues too short to cover the CDR3 end, so that end is filled in from the germline J gene. The chain recombines TRBV9 with TRBJ2-3; maybe TRBD2 (5 bases). Trimming left V 4 bases short and J 0 bases short, with 18 bases between. The germline CDR1 and CDR2 sequences are SGDLS and YYNGEE. This CDR3 has 17 residues. The CDR3 reads CASSSLKKRASTDTQYF. CDR3 DNA (partial): TGTGCCAGCAGCTCCCTCAAAAAGAGGGCCAGCACAGATACG.

This clone was recorded many times. The read is 3 residues too short to cover the CDR3 end, so that end is filled in from the germline J gene. This chain uses TRBV2 with TRBJ1-5; D may be TRBD1 (5 bases). In germline, CDR1 is SNHLY, CDR2 FYNNEI. Trimming stripped 7 bases from V and 2 bases from J, with 12 bases between. This CDR3 has 14 amino acids. Here the CDR3 reads CASNGGGGNQPQHF. The sequenced CDR3 bases are TGTGCCAGCAATGGAGGAGGGGGCAATCAGCCC.

This clone occurred a few times. The missing CDR3 end, 3 residues past where the read stops, is filled in from the germline J gene. The V call is TRBV5-1, the J call TRBJ2-7; 10 bases match TRBD1. V lost 4 bases to trimming and J lost 4 bases; unmatched junction nucleotides: 17. The CDR3 loop spans 18 amino acids. Germline V gene sequence: CDR1 SGHRS, CDR2 YFSETQ. The covered CDR3 bases are TGCGCCAGCAGCCTTCCGCCTTACCTGACAGGGGGCGATTACGAG. It specifies CASSLPPYLTGGDYE. The full CDR3 is CASSLPPYLTGGDYEQYF.

This clone was seen repeatedly, ten times or more. The read ends 3 residues shy of where the CDR3 ends; the end is completed using the germline J gene. This chain connects TRBV18 to TRBJ2-2, with D uncertain. Deletions cut 6 bases from V and 1 base from J, with 18 bases between. CDR1 is KGHSH and CDR2 is LQKENI in the germline V gene. This CDR3 contains 17 residues. The CDR3 protein is CASSPRHRLLNTGELFF. The DNA read from the CDR3 is TGTGCCAGCTCCCCCAGACATCGCCTCCTGAACACCGGGGAG.

This clone occurred a few times. The read ends 3 residues early relative to the CDR3; the germline J gene fills the gap. This sequence joins TRBV2 and TRBJ2-7, with D maybe TRBD2 (6 bases). CDR3 length: 13 residues. The germline V and J ends were trimmed by 6 bases and 5 bases, with 14 bases remaining between them. The germline gives CDR1 SNHLY, CDR2 FYNNEI. The part of the CDR3 DNA that was read is TGTGCCAGCAGCCTGGAGGGCGTCAACGAG. Protein: CASSLEGVNE. The full-length CDR3 reads as CASSLEGVNEQYF.

This clone was detected ten times or more. The read is 3 residues too short to cover the CDR3 end, so that end is filled in from the germline J gene. The chain recombines TRBV20-1 with TRBJ2-7; D gene unclear. V lost 5 bases and J 0 bases, leaving 8 bases between the germline ends. This CDR3 is 12 amino acids long. Germline V gene data show CDR1 as DFQATT and CDR2 as SNEGSKA (reference sequence). CDR3 residues: CSAPVSSYEQYF. CDR3 DNA, as far as it was read: TGCAGTGCTCCGGTTAGCTCCTACGAG.

Sample share makes this clone medium-sized. The read gets to within 3 residues of the CDR3 end, and the germline J gene fills in the rest. V gene TRBV7-9 combines with J gene TRBJ1-3; D may be TRBD1 (5 bases). The CDR3 spans 14 residues. Germline V gene data show CDR1 as SEHNR and CDR2 as FQNEAQ (reference sequence). V was cut by 1 base and J by 9 bases, with 13 bases left in between. CDR3 DNA (partial): TGTGCCAGCAGCTTAGGGCCCCTTGACAGCACC. Encoded protein: CASSLGPLDST. The CDR3 as a whole reads CASSLGPLDSTIYF.

Ten or more counts support this clone. The missing CDR3 end, 3 residues past where the read stops, is filled in from the germline J gene. The chain is built from TRBV12-3 or TRBV12-4 and TRBJ2-7; 8 nucleotides agree with TRBD2. The length of the CDR3 is 15 residues. V lost 6 bases to trimming and J lost 6 bases; unmatched junction nucleotides: 13. The chain's CDR3 is CASSRGGLESAEQYF. The sequenced part of the CDR3 DNA is TGTGCCAGCAGCCGCGGGGGACTAGAAAGCGCCGAG.

This clone was counted at least ten times. The CDR3 goes on 3 residues after the read ends, and that part is filled in from the germline J gene. The chain links TRBV20-1 to TRBJ2-2, with D uncertain. With 5 bases removed from V and 6 bases from J, the gap between germline ends came to 16 bases. The CDR3 covers 14 residues. Per the germline V gene, CDR1 is DFQATT and CDR2 is SNEGSKA (reference sequence). CDR3 residues: CSAHHGLVAGELFF. Incomplete CDR3 DNA: TGCAGTGCTCACCACGGTTTGGTGGCCGGGGAG.

There are many counts of this clone. The sequence runs out 3 residues before the end of the CDR3; the remainder is reconstructed from the germline J gene. The same CDR3 is also encoded by other DNA sequences in this sample. The chain links TRBV5-1 to TRBJ1-3, with 8 positions matching TRBD1. Losses at the gene ends were 1 base for V and 3 bases for J; bases not matched to a gene: 6. The germline V gene has CDR1 SGHRS and CDR2 YFSETQ. The CDR3 is made up of 16 amino acids. The chain's CDR3 is CASSLRSGGDGNTIYF. Partial CDR3 DNA: TGCGCCAGCAGCTTGCGGTCAGGGGGCGATGGAAACACC.

Only a few counts were recorded for this clone. The missing CDR3 end, 3 residues past where the read stops, is filled in from the germline J gene. The chain links TRBV30 to TRBJ2-2; D might be TRBD1 (5 bases). Germline assignment: CDR1 GTSNPN and CDR2 SVGIG (reference sequence). The CDR3 is 13 residues long. CDR3 residues: CAWTGSANEKLFF. Partial CDR3 DNA: TGTGCCTGGACAGGGTCAGCTAATGAAAAG. Using reference TRBV30 and TRBJ2-2 for the parts outside the CDR3, the full variable domain is SQTIHQWPATLVQPVGSPLSLECTVEGTSNPNLYWYRQAAGRGLQLLFYSVGIGQISSEVPQNLSASRPQDRQFILSSKKLLLSDSGFYLCAWTGSANEKLFFGEGSRLTVL.

The sample holds many counts of this clone. The CDR3 goes on 3 residues after the read ends, and that part is filled in from the germline J gene. V and J are TRBV15 and TRBJ1-4, with TRBD1 identical over 9 bases. The V gene end was trimmed by 1 base and the J gene end by 5 bases; junction bases not matched to a gene: 5. The CDR3 extends over 16 amino acids. The germline V gene has CDR1 LNHNV and CDR2 YYDKDF (reference sequence). CDR3 protein: CATSRVAGTGNEKLFF. CDR3 bases read: TGTGCCACCAGCAGAGTGGCCGGGACAGGGAATGAAAAA.

This clone has a count of ten or more. The sequence runs out 3 residues before the end of the CDR3; the remainder is reconstructed from the germline J gene. The chain links TRBV20-1 to TRBJ2-3, with TRBD2 identical over 12 bases. With 6 bases clipped from V and 8 bases from J, the junction kept 9 bases outside the gene matches. CDR1 and CDR2 from the germline V gene are DFQATT and SNEGSKA (reference sequence). The CDR3 has 14 amino acids. CDR3 in amino acids: CSATLAGGGFTQYF. CDR3 DNA (partial): TGCAGTGCCACACTAGCGGGAGGAGGGTTTACG.

This clone has ten or more counts. Compared with germline, one end of the junction differs, possibly owing to a read error. Coverage ceases 3 residues before the CDR3 finishes, and the germline J gene fills in the end. The genes are TRBV7-7 and TRBJ2-3; 8 nucleotides line up with TRBD2. The CDR3 totals 15 residues. Germline loops: CDR1 SSHAT, CDR2 FNYEAQ (reference sequence). The covered CDR3 bases are TGTGCTAGCAGCTTAACATCCACTAGCGGAGATACG. Its protein is CASSLTSTSGDT. The full CDR3 reads CASSLTSTSGDTQYF.

This clone was seen repeatedly, ten times or more. The read terminates 3 residues before the CDR3 end, so the remaining end is supplied by the germline J gene. This chain uses TRBV19 with TRBJ2-1; weak D call: TRBD2 (5 bases). Germline V gene sequence: CDR1 LNHDA, CDR2 SQIVND (reference sequence). This CDR3 has 16 amino acids. The V and J ends lost 5 bases and 4 bases respectively, with 18 bases between them. Incomplete CDR3 DNA: TGTGCCAGTAGTTTCTTGGGGAGCGGAACTTACAATGAG. Encoded protein: CASSFLGSGTYNE. The full CDR3 is CASSFLGSGTYNEQFF.

There are many counts of this clone. With the read ending 3 residues before the CDR3 end, the germline J gene is used to fill in that end. The chain links TRBV11-3 to TRBJ2-1; D unclear. Trimming cost V 5 bases and J 1 base, with 6 bases left between them. The CDR3 is made up of 13 amino acids. The V gene's germline CDR1 is SGHNT and CDR2 YENEEA. CDR3 residues: CASSLPSYNEQFF. The CDR3 bases that were read are TGTGCCAGCAGCCTACCTTCCTACAATGAG. Together with reference TRBV11-3 and TRBJ2-1, the CDR3 gives the full variable domain: EAGVVQSPRYKIIEKKQPVAFWCNPISGHNTLYWYLQNLGQGPELLIRYENEEAVDDSQLPKDRFSAERLKGVDSTLKIQPAELGDSAVYLCASSLPSYNEQFFGPGTRLTVL.

This clone was seen repeatedly, ten times or more. The read finishes 3 residues shy of the CDR3 end, and the germline J gene is used to complete it. V and J are TRBV18 and TRBJ2-1; D is perhaps TRBD2 (7 bases). Per the germline V gene, CDR1 is KGHSH and CDR2 is LQKENI. The CDR3 has 17 residues. V lost 3 bases to trimming and J lost 7 bases, with 22 bases between them. The CDR3 bases that were read are TGTGCCAGCTCACCGCCCGGGGGGCGGCATTTCATAAATGAG. It yields the protein CASSPPGGRHFINE. The full CDR3 is CASSPPGGRHFINEQFF.

In its sample, this clone was seen many times. The sequence runs out 3 residues before the end of the CDR3; the remainder is reconstructed from the germline J gene. The gene calls are TRBV9 and TRBJ1-4; TRBD1 agrees at 7 bases. Germline V gene sequence: CDR1 SGDLS, CDR2 YYNGEE. V dropped 3 bases and J dropped 8; count of bases not matched to a gene: 10. The CDR3 sequence is 15 residues long. The CDR3 sequence is CASSAPGGLGEKLFF. CDR3 bases read: TGTGCCAGCAGCGCCCCAGGGGGGTTAGGCGAAAAA.